This TCR beta chain was documented in a study of blood T cell repertoires in COVID-19. The wider study: The samples span acute and convalescent COVID-19 from the United States, Italy and Spain.

Authors' processing steps: Scientists estimated how many nucleated cells there were by amplifying reference gene primers. Assay: immunoSEQ multiplex PCR; the TCRdb copy retains only in-frame clones and omits some. The V and J calls and the clone size are those of that table, but D and trimming were determined from the DNA. This table holds hundreds of thousands of clones, 86% found once. Sequencing input: peripheral blood. The TCR sequence derives from a woman aged 30 to 39 with active or convalescent COVID-19.

The DNA of the CDR3 is TGCGCCAGCAGCTCCCAGGGAATCGCCTACGAGCAGTACTTC. It codes for CASSSQGIAYEQYF. The J gene is TRBJ2-7, the V gene TRBV5-1; D is possibly TRBD1 (5 bases). Germline V gives CDR1 SGHRS, CDR2 YFSETQ. The CDR3 spans 14 residues. Trimming removed 3 bases from V and 2 bases from J, with 12 bases in between.